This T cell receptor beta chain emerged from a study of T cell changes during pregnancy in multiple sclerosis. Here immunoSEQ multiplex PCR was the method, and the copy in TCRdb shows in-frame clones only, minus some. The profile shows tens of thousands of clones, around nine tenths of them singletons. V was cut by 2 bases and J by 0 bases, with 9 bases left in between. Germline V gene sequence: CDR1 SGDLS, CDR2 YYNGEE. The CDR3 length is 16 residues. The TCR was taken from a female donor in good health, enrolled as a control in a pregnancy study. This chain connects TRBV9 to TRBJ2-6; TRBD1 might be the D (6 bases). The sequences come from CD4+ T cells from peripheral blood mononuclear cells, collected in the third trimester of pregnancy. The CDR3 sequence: CASSVDRSSGANVLTF. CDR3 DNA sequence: TGTGCCAGCAGCGTTGACAGGTCCTCTGGGGCCAACGTCCTGACTTTC.